The source of this TCR beta chain is a study of T cells after posttransplantation cyclophosphamide. Clones were read by immunoSEQ multiplex PCR, and TCRdb kept only the in-frame ones, dropping some. Here the sample spans 20,000 to 25,000 clones, roughly nine tenths being singletons. Study results and caveats: Later blood repertoires were often dominated by clones from the donor CD8+ memory compartment. After PTCy, TRB diversity resembled that of CNI/methotrexate controls. Blood and skin or GI T cell repertoires showed limited TRB overlap.

Methotrexate plus calcineurin inhibitor accompanied controls' myeloablative marrow transplants; sampling was 1 year later. About this clone itself: The target antigen is unknown.

The material sequenced was PBMCs, taken approximately twelve months after allogeneic stem cell transplant with calcineurin inhibitor and methotrexate. This sequence was found in a female patient under 45 who received an allogeneic stem cell transplant from an unrelated donor, was CMV-positive, and had acute and chronic GVHD. Part of the T cell pool may stem from the graft donor.

The CDR3 sequence: CASSSTGANYGYTF. In nucleotides, the CDR3 is TGTGCCAGCAGTTCTACAGGGGCCAACTATGGCTACACCTTC. The chain combines TRBV6-1 with TRBJ1-2, with TRBD1 matching 7 bases. Germline CDR1 is MNHNS and CDR2 is SASEGT. V lost 5 bases to trimming and J lost 2 bases; unmatched junction nucleotides: 5. The CDR3 consists of 14 residues.